This TCR beta chain was found in a study of blood T cell repertoires in COVID-19. Study overall: PBMCs, B-cell-depleted T cells, or T cells provided the cDNA or gDNA that made up the material.

CDR3 length: 15 amino acids. The germline V gene encodes CDR1 SGHVS and CDR2 FQNEAQ. The V segment lost 5 bases and the J segment 2 bases; nucleotides outside the gene matches: 4. Source study methods: From reference gene primer amplification, estimates of nucleated cell counts were derived. Assay used: immunoSEQ multiplex PCR; TCRdb lists only in-frame clones, some missing. The DNA gave D and trimming, while V, J and clone size come from that table. The sample gives some 120,000 clones, around 88% of which show up once; approximately 5.3% is in the top ten. The chain has TRBV7-8 and TRBJ2-3, with 10 bases that match TRBD1. Material for sequencing was peripheral blood. The source is a human donor in a cohort sampled during active COVID-19. As DNA, the CDR3 is TGTGCCAGCAGCGTCCGACAGGGGGCCACAGATACGCAGTATTTT. Protein: CASSVRQGATDTQYF.